This TCR beta chain was recovered during a study of cytomegalovirus exposure and HLA in healthy donors. Study findings and constraints: Overall, around 160 TCR beta chains were annotated as cytomegalovirus-associated.

The V end was cut by 0 bases, the J end by 1 base, with 9 bases between. CDR1 and CDR2 from the germline V gene are SGHAT and FQNNGV. This CDR3 has 15 residues. Points on this clone: Its antigen is unidentified.

PCR used 60 Vbeta primers and 13 Jbeta primers. Generated by immunoSEQ multiplex PCR, the TCRdb table keeps only in-frame clones and is missing some. Of approximately 130,000 clones in the sample, roughly 88% are singletons; the top ten hold 2.7%. V gene TRBV11-2 combines with J gene TRBJ1-1, with a tentative D call TRBD1 (5 bases). Material: PBMCs. This sequence originates from a man in his forties or fifties in good health and CMV-seronegative. CDR3 sequence (DNA): TGTGCCAGCAGCTTAGAGGCGGGGGGGAACACTGAAGCTTTCTTT. Translated: CASSLEAGGNTEAFF.